These 16 T cell receptor beta chains were sequenced from one sample in a study of shared clonotypes between healthy human individuals. Repertoires were generated with immunoSEQ multiplex PCR, while TCRdb's copy carries only in-frame clones and drops some. The repertoire includes approximately 640,000 clones, about 92% of them detected once, and 30% to 35% sits in the top ten. The sample comprised memory CD8+ T cells from PBMCs. As to subset: CD45RO+ cells pooled with CCR7-negative TemRA cells. These receptors came from a man between 18 and 29 years old in good health. Some clones in this sample may be carry-over from other donors' samples.

J is TRBJ2-6 and V is TRBV7-4, with D possibly TRBD2 on 5 matching bases. The CDR3 spans 15 residues. The V end lost 5 bases, the J end lost 2 bases, and 10 bases lay between the germline ends. The germline V gene encodes CDR1 SGHVT and CDR2 SQSDAQ. The CDR3 DNA reads TGTGCCAGCAGCGTAGAGAGGGCTGGGGCCAACGTCCTGACTTTC. It is translated as CASSVERAGANVLTF.

The chain joins TRBV2 to TRBJ2-1, with TRBD2 identical over 7 bases. CDR1 and CDR2 (germline): SNHLY, FYNNEI. This CDR3 spans 15 amino acids. V lost 3 bases and J lost 2; bases outside the gene matches: 4. The CDR3 protein is CASSDGGSTYNEQFF. The CDR3 nucleotides read TGTGCCAGCAGTGATGGCGGGAGCACCTACAATGAGCAGTTCTTC. The full variable domain, its missing parts supplied by reference TRBV2 and TRBJ2-1, is EPEVTQTPSHQVTQMGQEVILRCVPISNHLYFYWYRQILGQKVEFLVSFYNNEISEKSEIFDDQFSVERPDGSNFTLKIRSTKLEDSAMYFCASSDGGSTYNEQFFGPGTRLTVL.

The V and J genes are TRBV7-9 and TRBJ1-1, with 9 positions matching TRBD1. V trimming: 6 bases; J trimming: 5 bases; junction bases outside the gene matches: 7. CDR1 is SEHNR, CDR2 FQNEAQ, per germline (reference sequence). The CDR3 contains 14 residues. The CDR3 DNA reads TGTGCCAGCAGGAATCCGGACAGGGGTACTGAAGCTTTCTTT. It yields the protein CASRNPDRGTEAFF. Using reference TRBV7-9 and TRBJ1-1 for the parts outside the CDR3, the full variable domain is DTGVSQNPRHKITKRGQNVTFRCDPISEHNRLYWYRQTLGQGPEFLTYFQNEAQLEKSRLLSDRFSAERPKGSFSTLEIQRTEQGDSAMYLCASRNPDRGTEAFFGQGTRLTVV.

This clone was seen just once. The CDR3 DNA follows: TGCAGCGTGACCGGGACAATCTCCTACGAGCAGTACTTC. Its protein is CSVTGTISYEQYF. The rearrangement links TRBV29-1 to TRBJ2-7; a possible D gene is TRBD1 (6 bases). Trimming removed 6 bases from V and 0 bases from J, with 12 bases in between. The CDR3 spans 13 residues. Per the germline V gene, CDR1 is SQVTM and CDR2 is ANQGSEA.

The chain has TRBV7-9 and TRBJ1-3; D is uncertain. Germline-derived CDR1 and CDR2 are SEHNR and FQNEAQ (reference sequence). CDR3 length: 14 amino acids. With 2 bases removed from V and 2 bases from J, the gap between germline ends came to 7 bases. DNA of the CDR3: TGTGCCAGCAGCTTACCTGGGGCTGGAAACACCATATATTTT. This translates into CASSLPGAGNTIYF.

CDR3 nucleotide sequence: TGTGCCAGCAGTCCGGATCAGAGCGAGCAGTACTTC. Residues: CASSPDQSEQYF. The gene calls are TRBV28 and TRBJ2-7; no firm D call. The CDR3 spans 12 residues. Per the germline V gene, CDR1 is MDHEN and CDR2 is SYDVKM. V dropped 5 bases and J dropped 6 bases, with 11 bases sitting between them.

This clone was found once. This likely stems from a read error, as it lies one base from a far larger clone. J is TRBJ1-1 and V is TRBV7-4; D may be TRBD1 (5 bases). CDR1 is SGHVT, CDR2 SQSDAQ, per germline. The CDR3 runs 15 residues. CDR3 in DNA: TGTGCCAGCAGCCCCCCTGGGGCAGTAAACACCGAAGCTTTCTTT. It yields the protein CASSPPGAVNTEAFF.

The rearrangement joins TRBV30 to TRBJ1-4; tentative D call: TRBD1 (5 bases). The CDR3 extends over 14 amino acids. Germline values: CDR1 GTSNPN, CDR2 SVGIG (reference sequence). The V gene lost 3 bases and the J gene lost 5 bases, with 13 bases spanning the gap. In nucleotides, the CDR3 is TGTGCCTGGAGGAGGACACGGGGGAATGAAAAACTGTTTTTT. Translation gives CAWRRTRGNEKLFF.

The V call is TRBV7-9, the J call TRBJ2-3, with 10 nucleotides matching TRBD2. The ends lost 5 bases at V and 3 bases at J; junction bases unmatched: 8. This CDR3 is built from 16 residues. The germline CDR1 and CDR2 sequences are SEHNR and FQNEAQ (reference sequence). The DNA for the CDR3 is TGTGCCAGCAGCACACCTAGCGGGGGAATAACAGATACGCAGTATTTT. This sequence encodes CASSTPSGGITDTQYF. Together with reference TRBV7-9 and TRBJ2-3, the CDR3 gives the full variable domain: DTGVSQNPRHKITKRGQNVTFRCDPISEHNRLYWYRQTLGQGPEFLTYFQNEAQLEKSRLLSDRFSAERPKGSFSTLEIQRTEQGDSAMYLCASSTPSGGITDTQYFGPGTRLTVL.

This clone was observed once. One base separates it from a far larger clone, so it is likely a read error. This chain links TRBV30 with TRBJ2-3; maybe TRBD2 (5 bases). The germline V gene has CDR1 GTSNPN and CDR2 SVGIG (reference sequence). This CDR3 region has 14 residues. V shed 2 bases and J shed 1 base, with 10 bases lying between them. The chain's CDR3 is CAWSTFGGTDTQYF. The CDR3 nucleotides read TGTGCCTGGAGTACATTCGGGGGCACAGATACGCAGTATTTT.

The gene calls are TRBV7-6 and TRBJ2-1; maybe TRBD2 (6 bases). The length of the CDR3 is 16 residues. Looked up from germline, CDR1 is SGHVS and CDR2 is FNYEAQ. V lost 0 bases and J lost 2, with 11 bases in between. DNA of the CDR3: TGTGCCAGCAGCTTAGCGCGTAGCGGCCCCTACAATGAGCAGTTCTTC. Translating gives CASSLARSGPYNEQFF.

The genes are TRBV9 and TRBJ2-2; 13 bases agree with TRBD2. The CDR3 is 18 residues long. After removal of 2 bases from V and 2 bases from J, the junction contained 6 bases not matched to a gene. Germline V gene lookup returns CDR1 SGDLS and CDR2 YYNGEE. DNA of the CDR3: TGTGCCAGCAGCGTCACCGGGACTAGCGGGATTAACACCGGGGAGCTGTTTTTT. This translates into CASSVTGTSGINTGELFF.

The V and J genes are TRBV28 and TRBJ2-7, with D maybe TRBD2 (6 bases). The germline V gene encodes CDR1 MDHEN and CDR2 SYDVKM. Trimming stripped 5 bases from V and 2 bases from J, with 19 bases between. This CDR3 comprises 16 residues. CDR3: CASSPGRGAFPYEQYF. DNA for the CDR3: TGTGCCAGCAGTCCCGGGAGAGGGGCGTTTCCCTACGAGCAGTACTTC.

The chain has TRBV5-6 and TRBJ2-3; 10 bases fit TRBD1. Germline V lookup: CDR1 SGHDT, CDR2 YYEEEE. The CDR3 consists of 15 residues. The ends lost 4 bases at V and 4 bases at J; junction bases unmatched: 6. CDR3 bases: TGTGCCAGCAGCCCTATCGGGACAGGGGCAGATACGCAGTATTTT. This translates into CASSPIGTGADTQYF.

The chain employs TRBV6-5 and TRBJ2-7, with 12 positions matching TRBD2. The CDR3 is 15 amino acids. Germline V gene data show CDR1 as MNHEY and CDR2 as SVGAGI. V lost 0 bases, J lost 5 bases, and 2 bases stayed unmatched. The CDR3 sequence: CASSYSTSGSDEQYF. The DNA for the CDR3 is TGTGCCAGCAGTTACTCGACTAGCGGGAGCGACGAGCAGTACTTC.

The chain employs TRBV5-6 and TRBJ2-7; 9 bases agree with TRBD2. V trimming: 4 bases; J trimming: 0 bases; junction bases outside the gene matches: 8. This CDR3 has 16 amino acids. The germline CDR1 and CDR2 sequences are SGHDT and YYEEEE. CDR3 amino acids: CASSKTTSGSSYEQYF. CDR3 sequence (DNA): TGTGCCAGCAGCAAGACGACTAGCGGAAGCTCCTACGAGCAGTACTTC.